Presented here are 29 T cell receptor beta chains from one specimen sequenced in a study of blood T cell repertoires in COVID-19. Measured with immunoSEQ multiplex PCR; TCRdb has only the in-frame clones, and not every one. Of 120,000 or so clones in the sample, more than 70% were seen once. Material: peripheral blood. These receptor sequences come from an elderly man with active or convalescent COVID-19.

The V call is TRBV18, the J call TRBJ2-4; 8 nucleotides agree with TRBD2. Trimming cost V 0 bases and J 2 bases; bases outside gene matches: 6. CDR3 length equals 17 residues. Germline CDR1 and CDR2: KGHSH and LQKENI. CDR3 in DNA: TGTGCCAGCTCACCACCTAGCGGGGATACAACCAAAAACATTCAGTACTTC. Encoded protein: CASSPPSGDTTKNIQYF. The whole variable domain, remainder taken from reference TRBV18 and TRBJ2-4, is NAGVMQNPRHLVRRRGQEARLRCSPMKGHSHVYWYRQLPEEGLKFMVYLQKENIIDESGMPKERFSAEFPKEGPSILRIQQVVRGDSAAYFCASSPPSGDTTKNIQYFGAGTRLSVL.

The V and J genes are TRBV10-3 and TRBJ2-1; no reliable D call. CDR1 and CDR2 from the germline V gene are ENHRY and SYGVKD. This CDR3 has 17 residues. V was trimmed by 3 bases and J by 0 bases, leaving 15 bases between them. Here the CDR3 reads CAISEAQQTSSYNEQFF. The CDR3 DNA follows: TGTGCCATCAGTGAAGCCCAGCAGACAAGCTCCTACAATGAGCAGTTCTTC.

The rearrangement joins TRBV5-1 to TRBJ1-4; D perhaps matches TRBD1 (6 bases). The germline V gene has CDR1 SGHRS and CDR2 YFSETQ. The CDR3 sequence is 15 residues long. V lost 0 bases to trimming and J lost 5 bases, with 11 bases between them. CDR3 sequence reads: CASSLEDRDNEKLFF. Here the CDR3 DNA reads TGCGCCAGCAGCTTGGAGGACAGAGACAATGAAAAACTGTTTTTT.

The chain has TRBV7-8 and TRBJ1-5; 7 bases are shared with TRBD1. The CDR3 extends over 15 amino acids. Germline lookup yields CDR1 SGHVS and CDR2 FQNEAQ. Unmatched junction bases numbered 4, after V lost 2 bases and J lost 3 bases. CDR3 region: CASSLSRGSNQPQHF. CDR3 DNA sequence: TGTGCCAGCAGCTTAAGCAGGGGGTCCAATCAGCCCCAGCATTTT.

The chain links TRBV11-2 to TRBJ1-3, with 7 bases matching TRBD1. Trimming at V came to 6 bases and at J to 4 bases, leaving 6 bases not matched to a gene. Germline CDR1 SGHAT, CDR2 FQNNGV. The CDR3 consists of 14 residues. This chain's CDR3 is CASSRQGGGNTIYF. CDR3 bases: TGTGCCAGCAGTCGACAGGGCGGCGGAAACACCATATATTTT.

V usage is TRBV7-2 and J usage is TRBJ2-7; 8 bases match TRBD1. Germline trimming cut 5 bases from V and 1 base from J; bases unmatched to any gene: 4. The CDR3 loop spans 14 amino acids. The germline V gene encodes CDR1 SGHTA and CDR2 FQGNSA. The CDR3 bases are TGTGCCAGCAGCCTAAGGACAGGGTCCTACGAGCAGTACTTC. This codes for CASSLRTGSYEQYF.

This clone showed up just a few times. V gene TRBV4-3 combines with J gene TRBJ2-7; 8 bases align to TRBD1. Trimming removed 3 bases from V and 6 bases from J; junction bases left unmatched: 4. CDR1 and CDR2 (germline): LGHNA, YSLEER. CDR3 size: 13 residues. The CDR3 DNA follows: TGCGCCAGCAGCCAGCGGACAGGGCTCGAGCAGTACTTC. As protein: CASSQRTGLEQYF.

The chain couples TRBV4-3 to TRBJ2-3; 8 positions match TRBD2. The CDR3 sequence is 14 residues long. Per germline, CDR1 LGHNA and CDR2 YSLEER. The ends lost 4 bases at V and 1 base at J; junction bases unmatched: 1. The CDR3 DNA reads TGCGCCAGCAGCCTGGGACTAGGCACAGATACGCAGTATTTT. This codes for CASSLGLGTDTQYF.

The sample holds one count of this clone. The chain couples TRBV2 to TRBJ1-1; D is unclear. Germline V gives CDR1 SNHLY, CDR2 FYNNEI. The CDR3 is 11 residues long. The V and J ends lost 6 bases and 3 bases respectively, with 5 bases between them. The CDR3 protein is CASRGDTEAFF. As DNA, the CDR3 is TGTGCCAGCAGAGGAGACACTGAAGCTTTCTTT.

The table lists this clone with a few counts. The chain recombines TRBV4-3 with TRBJ1-6, with TRBD1 matching over 9 bases. This CDR3 has 16 residues. The junction had 3 bases not matched to a gene; V was cut back by 0 bases and J by 6 bases. Germline CDR1 reads LGHNA; CDR2 reads YSLEER. Here the CDR3 reads CASSQDRTGANSPLHF. DNA of the CDR3: TGCGCCAGCAGCCAAGATCGGACAGGGGCTAATTCACCCCTCCACTTT.

The gene calls are TRBV15 and TRBJ2-4; D gene ambiguous. The V gene lost 1 base and the J gene lost 5 bases, with 9 bases spanning the gap. This CDR3 has 14 amino acids. The germline gives CDR1 LNHNV, CDR2 YYDKDF (reference sequence). The CDR3 DNA reads as TGTGCCACCAGCAGAGCCGGTCCCCAAAACATTCAGTACTTC. Protein product: CATSRAGPQNIQYF.

This sequence joins TRBV27 and TRBJ2-5, with 10 bases matching TRBD2. The CDR3 contains 14 residues. With 6 bases clipped from V and 2 bases from J, the junction kept 3 bases outside the gene matches. Germline V gives CDR1 MNHEY, CDR2 SMNVEV (reference sequence). The CDR3 loop reads CASSSSGGQETQYF. In DNA form, the CDR3 reads TGTGCCAGCAGCTCTAGCGGGGGACAAGAGACCCAGTACTTC.

The J gene is TRBJ2-7, the V gene TRBV5-3; maybe TRBD2 (5 bases). TRBV5-3 is reported as an ORF; its role is uncertain. Trimming removed 10 bases from V and 2 bases from J, with 16 bases in between. The CDR3 is 13 residues long. CDR3 bases: TGTGCCTCCGCGAGGGTCGGACCCTACGAGCAGTACTTC. Translated: CASARVGPYEQYF.

The chain has TRBV6-5 and TRBJ2-7; 8 nucleotides match TRBD1. J gave up 2 bases and V 5 bases, and 5 bases lay outside the gene matches. This CDR3 contains 14 residues. In germline, CDR1 is MNHEY, CDR2 SVGAGI. CDR3 loop: CASSLRTGTYEQYF. CDR3 sequence (DNA): TGTGCCAGCAGTCTGCGGACAGGGACCTACGAGCAGTACTTC.

This clone has more than one count but fewer than ten. Different DNA sequences within this sample yield the same CDR3. V and J are TRBV25-1 and TRBJ2-5; the D gene is possibly TRBD2 (6 bases). V lost 0 bases and J lost 4, with 9 bases in between. The CDR3 has 14 residues. Germline-derived CDR1 and CDR2 are MGHDK and SYGVNS. CDR3 coding DNA: TGTGCCAGCAGTGAATATGGAGGGAGAGAGACCCAGTACTTC. It is translated as CASSEYGGRETQYF.

The chain combines TRBV6-5 with TRBJ2-7; 8 positions match TRBD1. The germline CDR1 and CDR2 sequences are MNHEY and SVGAGI. The CDR3 length is 15 residues. J was trimmed by 0 bases and V by 5 bases; bases with no gene match: 6. CDR3 loop: CASSRTGGVSYEQYF. CDR3 nucleotides: TGTGCCAGCAGTAGAACAGGGGGAGTCTCCTACGAGCAGTACTTC.

The CDR3 sequence: CASRLNTDTQYF. CDR3 sequence (DNA): TGTGCCAGCAGACTTAACACAGATACGCAGTATTTT. The chain recombines TRBV6-5 with TRBJ2-3; the D is unclear. The V gene lost 6 bases and the J gene lost 2 bases, with 6 bases spanning the gap. Germline V CDR1 and CDR2: MNHEY, SVGAGI. The CDR3 length is 12 residues.

This chain connects TRBV4-2 to TRBJ2-1, with TRBD2 matching over 11 bases. CDR1 LGHNA and CDR2 YNFKEQ come from the germline V gene. The V segment lost 0 bases and the J segment 14 bases; nucleotides outside the gene matches: 18. This CDR3 comprises 18 residues. The CDR3 region has the DNA TGTGCCAGCAGCCAAGATGTCGGGCTAGCGGGGGGACAAGGGAGGGAGTTCTTC. This gives the protein CASSQDVGLAGGQGREFF.

CDR3 sequence reads: CASSPPRADTQYF. Written as DNA, the CDR3 is TGTGCCAGCAGCCCCCCCAGGGCAGATACGCAGTATTTT. The chain is built from TRBV14 and TRBJ2-3; tentatively, D is TRBD1 (5 bases). Between the trimmed V and J ends, which lost 4 bases and 4 bases, there was a span of 9 bases. The CDR3 length is 13 residues. Germline values: CDR1 SGHDN, CDR2 FVKESK.

V and J are TRBV3-1 (or the pseudogene TRBV3-2) and TRBJ2-2; D is undetermined. The CDR3 consists of 14 residues. Germline-derived CDR1 and CDR2 are LGHDT and YNNKEL (reference sequence). The V end was cut by 1 base, the J end by 4 bases, with 7 bases between. CDR3 DNA: TGTGCCAGCAGCCAAGTACAGAGCACCGGGGAGCTGTTTTTT. This gives the protein CASSQVQSTGELFF.

This chain uses TRBV6-2 or TRBV6-3 with TRBJ2-5, with D perhaps TRBD1 (6 bases). Germline CDR1 and CDR2: MNHEY and SVGEGT. The V and J ends lost 4 bases and 7 bases respectively, with 19 bases between them. The CDR3 totals 15 residues. DNA for the CDR3: TGTGCCAGCAGTTCCCTGGACAGCCAAGGGGGGACCCAGTACTTC. Translated: CASSSLDSQGGTQYF.

The gene calls are TRBV5-1 and TRBJ2-1; 14 positions agree with TRBD2. CDR1 is SGHRS, CDR2 YFSETQ, per germline. V shed 4 bases and J 9 bases; nucleotides not matched to a gene: 9. The CDR3 loop spans 16 amino acids. CDR3 DNA sequence: TGCGCCAGCAGCCCGGGACTAGCGGGGGCCCGAGGTGAGCAGTTCTTC. Its protein is CASSPGLAGARGEQFF.

V usage is TRBV4-2 and J usage is TRBJ2-7; no reliable D call. Germline values: CDR1 LGHNA, CDR2 YNFKEQ. The CDR3 length is 13 residues. The V end lost 3 bases, the J end lost 0 bases, and 6 bases lay between the germline ends. The CDR3 sequence is CASSHSNSYEQYF. CDR3 sequence (DNA): TGTGCCAGCAGCCACAGTAACTCCTACGAGCAGTACTTC.

The chain joins TRBV18 to TRBJ1-6, with 12 bases identical to TRBD1. Losses at the gene ends were 2 bases for V and 8 bases for J; bases not matched to a gene: 1. The CDR3 spans 15 residues. In germline, CDR1 is KGHSH, CDR2 LQKENI. The CDR3 spells CASSPGTGGDSPLHF. The CDR3 DNA is TGTGCCAGCTCACCAGGGACAGGGGGCGATTCACCCCTCCACTTT.

The chain recombines TRBV6-1 with TRBJ2-1, with 12 bases identical to TRBD2. The ends lost 1 base at V and 8 bases at J; junction bases unmatched: 3. This CDR3 is built from 15 residues. The germline gives CDR1 MNHNS, CDR2 SASEGT. The CDR3 nucleotides read TGTGCCAGCAGTGAAGGACTAGCGGGGGTCGATGAGCAGTTCTTC. It translates to CASSEGLAGVDEQFF.

V usage is TRBV11-2 and J usage is TRBJ2-5; D may be TRBD2 (5 bases). Germline V lookup: CDR1 SGHAT, CDR2 FQNNGV. The ends were cut back, 5 bases at V and 2 bases at J, with 18 bases in the middle. The CDR3 covers 16 residues. The CDR3 DNA reads as TGTGCCAGCAGCCCCAGCCGGGGAGCCTTGCAAGAGACCCAGTACTTC. Protein: CASSPSRGALQETQYF.

The V and J genes are TRBV2 and TRBJ2-1, with D possibly being TRBD1 (7 bases). Trimming stripped 5 bases from V and 4 bases from J, with 15 bases between. Germline values: CDR1 SNHLY, CDR2 FYNNEI. The CDR3 runs to 15 residues. In DNA form, the CDR3 reads TGTGCCAGCAGTCCACAATCAGGGGGGTACAATGAGCAGTTCTTC. It encodes CASSPQSGGYNEQFF.

This clone was recorded once. V usage is TRBV19 and J usage is TRBJ2-3; 7 positions agree with TRBD1. This CDR3 is 15 amino acids long. CDR1 is LNHDA, CDR2 SQIVND, per germline (reference sequence). Trimming cost V 7 bases and J 0 bases; bases outside gene matches: 7. CDR3 amino acids: CASTPGTASTDTQYF. CDR3 sequence (DNA): TGTGCCAGTACCCCCGGGACAGCTAGCACAGATACGCAGTATTTT.

V gene TRBV15 combines with J gene TRBJ1-1; D is uncertain. Trimming left V 2 bases short and J 2 bases short, with 3 bases between. Looked up from germline, CDR1 is LNHNV and CDR2 is YYDKDF (reference sequence). The CDR3 is 12 residues long. Here the CDR3 DNA reads TGTGCCACCAGCAGACATAACACTGAAGCTTTCTTT. Its protein is CATSRHNTEAFF.